Listed here are 6 T cell receptor beta chains from one sample, sequenced in a study of blood T cell repertoires in COVID-19. TCRdb keeps only in-frame clones here, not all; method: immunoSEQ multiplex PCR. The table has about 300,000 clones, roughly 88% seen once. Source material: peripheral blood. Receptor source: a woman aged 45-65 years with acute or convalescent COVID-19.

The CDR3 loop is CASSPGWRNTEAFF. CDR3 DNA sequence: TGTGCCAGCTCACCCGGATGGAGAAACACTGAAGCTTTCTTT. The rearrangement joins TRBV18 to TRBJ1-1, with no clear D. This CDR3 comprises 14 residues. The V end lost 3 bases, the J end lost 2 bases, and 10 bases lay between the germline ends. The V gene's germline CDR1 is KGHSH and CDR2 LQKENI.

V and J are TRBV25-1 and TRBJ2-5, with TRBD1 as a possible D gene (5 bases). Trimming shortened V by 3 bases and J by 4 bases, and 6 bases separated the two germline ends. The CDR3 runs 12 residues. Germline loops: CDR1 MGHDK, CDR2 SYGVNS. The CDR3 is CASSEQGETQYF. CDR3 DNA: TGTGCCAGCAGTGAGCAGGGAGAGACCCAGTACTTC.

The rearrangement uses TRBV2 and TRBJ2-7, with TRBD2 identical over 11 bases. V lost 11 bases to trimming and J lost 0 bases; unmatched junction nucleotides: 3. Germline CDR1 SNHLY, CDR2 FYNNEI. The CDR3 consists of 13 residues. The CDR3 spells CAGGLAVSYEQYF. The CDR3 region has the DNA TGTGCCGGGGGACTAGCGGTCTCCTACGAGCAGTACTTC. Together with reference TRBV2 and TRBJ2-7, the CDR3 gives the full variable domain: EPEVTQTPSHQVTQMGQEVILRCVPISNHLYFYWYRQILGQKVEFLVSFYNNEISEKSEIFDDQFSVERPDGSNFTLKIRSTKLEDSAMYFCAGGLAVSYEQYFGPGTRLTVT.

The genes are TRBV18 and TRBJ1-1; 7 nucleotides line up with TRBD1. Germline V gene data show CDR1 as KGHSH and CDR2 as LQKENI. The V and J ends lost 5 bases and 3 bases, in that order; junction bases with no gene match: 6. The CDR3 extends over 14 amino acids. The CDR3 here is CASSTGTDYTEAFF. The CDR3 DNA follows: TGTGCCAGCTCAACCGGGACAGACTACACTGAAGCTTTCTTT.

The chain has TRBV6-5 and TRBJ1-5, with D uncertain. Germline-derived CDR1 and CDR2 are MNHEY and SVGAGI. The length of the CDR3 is 12 residues. V was trimmed by 6 bases and J by 1 base, leaving 4 bases between them. The CDR3 DNA is TGTGCCAGCAGACTCAGCAATCAGCCCCAGCATTTT. Translating it yields CASRLSNQPQHF.

The V call is TRBV20-1, the J call TRBJ2-5; 12 nucleotides match TRBD2. Trimming removed 3 bases from V and 3 bases from J; junction bases left unmatched: 2. CDR3 length equals 14 residues. The germline V gene has CDR1 DFQATT and CDR2 SNEGSKA (reference sequence). CDR3: CSASRLAGEETQYF. The CDR3 DNA sequence: TGCAGTGCTAGTCGACTAGCGGGAGAAGAGACCCAGTACTTC.